The 11 T cell receptor beta chains below come from one sample, sequenced in a study of shared clonotypes between healthy human individuals. Profiled with immunoSEQ multiplex PCR; TCRdb holds only in-frame clones, not every one. The repertoire holds 2.5 million or so clones, with about 92% as singletons. The specimen sequenced was naive CD4+ T cells sorted from blood. The subset denotes: CD45RA+ positively selected. Source of these receptors: a man between 18 and 29 years old in good health.

The chain uses TRBV28 and TRBJ1-2; weak D call: TRBD1 (6 bases). Germline lookup yields CDR1 MDHEN and CDR2 SYDVKM. V lost 2 bases and J lost 2, with 12 bases in between. The CDR3 length is 15 residues. DNA of the CDR3: TGTGCCAGCAGTTTAGTACAGGGAGGAAACTATGGCTACACCTTC. It codes for CASSLVQGGNYGYTF.

This clone was counted once. This chain joins TRBV5-1 and TRBJ2-2, with 8 bases aligning to TRBD2. CDR1 and CDR2 (germline): SGHRS, YFSETQ. CDR3 length: 15 amino acids. J lost 6 bases, V lost 3 bases, and 7 bases had no gene match. The CDR3 loop reads CASSYSPGGPGELFF. As DNA, the CDR3 is TGCGCCAGCAGCTACTCCCCGGGGGGGCCCGGGGAGCTGTTTTTT.

The chain couples TRBV6-5 to TRBJ2-7; 7 bases are a match to TRBD2. From germline, CDR1 is MNHEY and CDR2 SVGAGI. CDR3 length: 15 amino acids. The V gene end was trimmed by 7 bases and the J gene end by 2 bases; junction bases not matched to a gene: 11. The CDR3 region has the DNA TGTGCCAGCACCCGACTTAGGGGACTAACCTACGAGCAGTACTTC. It yields the protein CASTRLRGLTYEQYF.

This clone showed up just once. The chain is built from TRBV12-5 and TRBJ2-1; TRBD1 matches 8 bases. The CDR3 is made up of 17 amino acids. The V segment lost 6 bases and the J segment 6 bases; nucleotides outside the gene matches: 16. Germline lookup yields CDR1 LGHNT and CDR2 FRNRAP. CDR3 loop: CASGRTTGEKYPNEQFF. CDR3 sequence (DNA): TGTGCTAGTGGGCGCACGACAGGGGAGAAATACCCCAATGAGCAGTTCTTC.

The chain combines TRBV7-9 with TRBJ1-1; D may be TRBD1 (5 bases). Germline V CDR1 and CDR2: SEHNR, FQNEAQ (reference sequence). Trimming removed 8 bases from V and 4 bases from J, with 14 bases in between. CDR3 length: 13 amino acids. The CDR3 sequence is CASDQGRGTEAFF. For the CDR3, the DNA is TGTGCCAGCGACCAGGGTAGGGGCACTGAAGCTTTCTTT.

The chain has TRBV9 and TRBJ2-7; TRBD1 agrees at 9 bases. J lost 6 bases, V lost 2 bases, and 9 bases had no gene match. The CDR3 is made up of 15 amino acids. Germline V gene sequence: CDR1 SGDLS, CDR2 YYNGEE. The CDR3 reads CASSVGGTGSAEQYF. In DNA form, the CDR3 reads TGTGCCAGCAGCGTTGGTGGGACAGGGTCCGCCGAGCAGTACTTC.

The gene calls are TRBV7-9 and TRBJ2-1; D not resolved. The CDR3 contains 16 residues. Trimming left V 5 bases short and J 4 bases short, with 18 bases between. Germline CDR1 and CDR2: SEHNR and FQNEAQ (reference sequence). The CDR3 loop reads CASSHRSPPLYNEQFF. The CDR3 coding sequence is TGTGCCAGCAGCCATCGGAGCCCCCCCTTATACAATGAGCAGTTCTTC.

The chain joins TRBV9 to TRBJ1-1; maybe TRBD1 (6 bases). V was clipped by 4 bases and J by 5 bases, with 18 bases between them. CDR1 is SGDLS, CDR2 YYNGEE, per germline. The CDR3 extends over 15 amino acids. The CDR3 nucleotides are TGTGCCAGCAGCTCTTCCGGACAGTTTCTGACTGAAGCTTTCTTT. It translates to CASSSSGQFLTEAFF.

The chain carries TRBV7-9 and TRBJ1-6; the D gene is possibly TRBD1 (5 bases). The CDR3 sequence is 18 residues long. Germline V gene sequence: CDR1 SEHNR, CDR2 FQNEAQ (reference sequence). Trimming pared 2 bases from V and 0 bases from J, leaving 14 bases between. The DNA for the CDR3 is TGTGCCAGCAGCTTATCCAGGGCCCCCGGCTCCTATAATTCACCCCTCCACTTT. Translation gives CASSLSRAPGSYNSPLHF.

The rearrangement links TRBV19 to TRBJ1-5; possibly TRBD1 for D (6 bases). The germline V and J ends were trimmed by 6 bases and 0 bases, with 12 bases remaining between them. The CDR3 is made up of 15 amino acids. Germline loops: CDR1 LNHDA, CDR2 SQIVND (reference sequence). CDR3 in DNA: TGTGCCAGTAGGGCCGGGACACCTAGCAATCAGCCCCAGCATTTT. Translated: CASRAGTPSNQPQHF. Supplemented by reference TRBV19 and TRBJ1-5, the full variable domain reads DGGITQSPKYLFRKEGQNVTLSCEQNLNHDAMYWYRQDPGQGLRLIYYSQIVNDFQKGDIAEGYSVSREKKESFPLTVTSAQKNPTAFYLCASRAGTPSNQPQHFGDGTRLSIL.

In its sample, this clone was seen once. The chain uses TRBV11-2 and TRBJ2-1; 9 bases line up with TRBD1. V was pared by 5 bases and J by 4 bases, with 9 bases of the junction left unmatched. Germline CDR1 SGHAT, CDR2 FQNNGV. The length of the CDR3 is 16 residues. The CDR3 reads CASSQGPGTGYNEQFF. CDR3 bases: TGTGCCAGCAGCCAGGGCCCCGGGACAGGGTACAATGAGCAGTTCTTC.